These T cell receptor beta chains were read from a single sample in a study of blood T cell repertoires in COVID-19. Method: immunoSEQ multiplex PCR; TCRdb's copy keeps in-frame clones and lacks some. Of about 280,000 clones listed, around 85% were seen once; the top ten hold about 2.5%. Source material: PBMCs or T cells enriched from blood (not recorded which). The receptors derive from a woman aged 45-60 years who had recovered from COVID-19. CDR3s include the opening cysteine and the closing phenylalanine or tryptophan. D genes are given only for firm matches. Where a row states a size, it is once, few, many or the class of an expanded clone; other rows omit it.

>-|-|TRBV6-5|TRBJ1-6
CASATGVNSPLHF
TGTGCCAGCGCAACGGGGGTTAATTCACCCCTCCACTTT
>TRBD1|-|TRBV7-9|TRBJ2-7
CASSLRDRGVYEQYF
TGTGCCAGCAGCCTCCGGGACAGGGGGGTTTACGAGCAGTACTTC
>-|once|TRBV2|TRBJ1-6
CASHRDSYNSPLHF
TGTGCCAGCCACAGGGACTCCTATAATTCACCCCTCCACTTT
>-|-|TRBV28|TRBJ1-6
CASNLGRFNSPLHF
TGTGCCAGCAATCTGGGGAGATTTAATTCACCCCTCCACTTT
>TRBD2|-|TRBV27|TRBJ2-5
CASSPSTSGSVKTQYF
TGTGCCAGCAGTCCCTCGACTAGCGGGAGTGTGAAGACCCAGTACTTC
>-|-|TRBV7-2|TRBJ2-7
CASSPFRPSDEQYF
TGTGCCAGCAGCCCCTTCCGGCCCAGCGACGAGCAGTACTTC
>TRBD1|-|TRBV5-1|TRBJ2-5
CASSLGQGKTQYF
TGCGCCAGCAGCTTGGGACAGGGAAAGACCCAGTACTTC
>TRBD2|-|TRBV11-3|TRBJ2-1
CASSELAGALYNEQFF
TGTGCCAGCAGCGAACTAGCGGGAGCTTTGTACAATGAGCAGTTCTTC
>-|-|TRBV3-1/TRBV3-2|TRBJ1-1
CASSRGGAEAFF
TGTGCCAGCAGCCGAGGAGGGGCCGAAGCTTTCTTT
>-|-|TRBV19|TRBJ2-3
CASRTGQATGADTQYF
TGTGCCAGTAGAACAGGACAGGCGACGGGGGCTGATACGCAGTATTTT
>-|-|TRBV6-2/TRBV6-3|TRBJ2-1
CASSRAEAHEQFF
TGTGCCAGCAGCCGTGCGGAGGCACATGAGCAGTTCTTC
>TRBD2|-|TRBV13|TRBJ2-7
CASRFSGNLSNEQYF
TGTGCCAGCCGATTTAGCGGGAACCTCAGCAACGAGCAGTACTTC
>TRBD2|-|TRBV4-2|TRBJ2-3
CASSPGLAGSRQDTQYF
TGTGCCAGCAGCCCGGGACTAGCGGGGAGCCGTCAAGATACGCAGTATTTT
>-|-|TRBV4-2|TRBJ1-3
CASSQVGSSGNTIYF
TGTGCCAGCAGCCAAGTAGGGAGCTCTGGAAACACCATATATTTT
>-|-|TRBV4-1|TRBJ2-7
CASSQLQGLLFTEQYF
TGCGCCAGCAGCCAACTACAGGGTTTGTTGTTTACGGAGCAGTACTTC
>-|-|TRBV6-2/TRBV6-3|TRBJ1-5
CASSYSLYQPQHF
TGTGCCAGCAGTTACTCCCTCTATCAGCCCCAGCATTTT
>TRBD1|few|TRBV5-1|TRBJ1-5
CASSLGPQGANQPQHF
TGCGCCAGCAGCTTGGGGCCACAGGGGGCTAATCAGCCCCAGCATTTT
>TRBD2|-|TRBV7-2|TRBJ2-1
CASSPNLGGGPDEQFF
TGTGCCAGCAGCCCGAATCTGGGGGGAGGGCCCGATGAGCAGTTCTTC
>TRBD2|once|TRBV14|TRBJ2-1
CASSQTRTSGNEQFF
TGTGCCAGCAGCCAGACGAGGACTAGCGGGAATGAGCAGTTCTTC
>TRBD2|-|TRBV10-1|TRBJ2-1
CASSAGLAGRNEQFF
TGCGCCAGCAGTGCCGGACTAGCGGGACGGAATGAGCAGTTCTTC
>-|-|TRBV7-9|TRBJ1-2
CASSLARAGARDGYTF
TGTGCCAGCAGCTTAGCTCGGGCGGGGGCGCGAGATGGCTACACCTTC
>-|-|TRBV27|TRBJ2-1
CASSRTGFPRVNEQFF
TGTGCCAGCAGTCGAACCGGGTTTCCGAGGGTGAATGAGCAGTTCTTC
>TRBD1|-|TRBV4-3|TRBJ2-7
CASSLGQGTYEQYF
TGCGCCAGCAGCCTGGGACAGGGAACCTACGAGCAGTACTTC
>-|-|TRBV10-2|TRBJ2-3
CASSESRETQYF
TGCGCCAGCAGTGAGTCGAGAGAAACGCAGTATTTT
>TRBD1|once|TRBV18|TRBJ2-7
CASSPPVTGDEQYF
TGTGCCAGCTCACCACCGGTGACAGGGGACGAGCAGTACTTC
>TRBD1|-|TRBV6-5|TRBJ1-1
CASSWGQGNTEAFF
TGTGCCAGCAGTTGGGGACAGGGTAACACTGAAGCTTTCTTT
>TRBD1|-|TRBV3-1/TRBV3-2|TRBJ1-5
CASSQEGQGIQPQHF
TGTGCCAGCAGCCAAGAGGGACAGGGGATTCAGCCCCAGCATTTT
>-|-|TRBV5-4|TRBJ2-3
CASSLVGGRGTDTQYF
TGTGCCAGCAGCTTGGTTGGGGGCCGGGGCACAGATACGCAGTATTTT
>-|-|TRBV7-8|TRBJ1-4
CASSRGQRVEKLFF
TGTGCCAGCAGCCGAGGACAAAGAGTCGAAAAACTGTTTTTT
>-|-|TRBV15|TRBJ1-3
CATSRVDADTIYF
TGTGCCACCAGCAGAGTCGACGCGGACACCATATATTTT
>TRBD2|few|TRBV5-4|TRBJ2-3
CASSLAGGGVDTQYF
TGTGCCAGCAGCTTGGCGGGAGGGGGTGTAGATACGCAGTATTTT
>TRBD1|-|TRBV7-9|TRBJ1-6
CASQGQNNSPLHF
TGTGCCAGCCAGGGACAGAATAATTCACCCCTCCACTTT
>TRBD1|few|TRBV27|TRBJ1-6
CASSSTGTGSNSPLHF
TGTGCCAGCAGTTCAACCGGGACAGGGAGTAATTCACCCCTCCACTTT
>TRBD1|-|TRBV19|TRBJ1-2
CASRKPGQILGGYGYTF
TGTGCCAGTAGAAAACCGGGACAGATCCTTGGAGGATATGGCTACACCTTC
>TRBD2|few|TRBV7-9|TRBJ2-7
CASSHRTSTYEQYF
TGTGCCAGCAGCCATCGGACTAGCACCTACGAGCAGTACTTC
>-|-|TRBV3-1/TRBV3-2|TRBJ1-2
CASSQDRGYGYTF
TGTGCCAGCAGCCAAGACAGGGGCTATGGCTACACCTTC
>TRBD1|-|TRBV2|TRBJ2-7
CASTQDRISYEQYF
TGTGCCAGCACTCAGGACAGGATCTCCTACGAGCAGTACTTC
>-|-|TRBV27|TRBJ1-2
CASSLRRDPNYGYTF
TGTGCCAGCAGTCTCCGGCGGGACCCTAACTATGGCTACACCTTC
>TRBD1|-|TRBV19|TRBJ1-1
CASSMWGQVTEAFF
TGTGCCAGTAGTATGTGGGGACAGGTAACTGAAGCTTTCTTT
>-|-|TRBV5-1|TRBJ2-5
CASSLAGSETQYF
TGCGCCAGCAGCTTGGCGGGTTCGGAGACCCAGTACTTC
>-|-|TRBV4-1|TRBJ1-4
CASSHPMEKLFF
TGCGCCAGCAGCCACCCCATGGAAAAACTGTTTTTT
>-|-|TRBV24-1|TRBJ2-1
CATSDYGEQFF
TGTGCCACCAGTGATTACGGTGAGCAGTTCTTC
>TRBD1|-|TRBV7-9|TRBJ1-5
CASSLQSGGSNQPQHF
TGTGCCAGCAGCTTACAGTCAGGGGGGAGCAATCAGCCCCAGCATTTT
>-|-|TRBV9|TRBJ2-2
CASSVIPGDFSGELFF
TGTGCCAGCAGCGTAATCCCGGGGGATTTTTCCGGGGAGCTGTTTTTT
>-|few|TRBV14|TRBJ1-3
CASSPGGGRGGNTIYF
TGTGCCAGCAGCCCCGGCGGGGGTAGAGGTGGAAACACCATATATTTT
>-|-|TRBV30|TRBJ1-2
CAWSPGAASGYTF
TGTGCCTGGAGTCCTGGTGCGGCAAGCGGCTACACCTTC
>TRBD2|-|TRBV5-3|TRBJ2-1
CARSPSGNNEQFF
TGTGCCAGAAGCCCTAGCGGCAACAATGAGCAGTTCTTC